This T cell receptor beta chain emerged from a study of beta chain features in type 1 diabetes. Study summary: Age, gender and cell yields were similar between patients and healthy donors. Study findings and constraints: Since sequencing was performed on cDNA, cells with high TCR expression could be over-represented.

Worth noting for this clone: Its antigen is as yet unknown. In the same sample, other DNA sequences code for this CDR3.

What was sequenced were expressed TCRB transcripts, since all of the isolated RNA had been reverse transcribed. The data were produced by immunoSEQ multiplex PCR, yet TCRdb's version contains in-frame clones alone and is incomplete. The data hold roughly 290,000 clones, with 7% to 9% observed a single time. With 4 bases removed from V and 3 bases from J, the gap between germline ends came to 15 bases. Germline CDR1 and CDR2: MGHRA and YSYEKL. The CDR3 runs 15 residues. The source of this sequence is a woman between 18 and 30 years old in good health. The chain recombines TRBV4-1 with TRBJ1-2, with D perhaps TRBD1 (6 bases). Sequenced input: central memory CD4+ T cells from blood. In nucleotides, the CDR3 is TGCGCCAGCAGCCGCCTGAGACAGGCCGACTATGGCTACACCTTC. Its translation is CASSRLRQADYGYTF.